Described below is a single T cell receptor (beta chain) sequence and its context. No antigen is known for it. These data belong to a study of T cell responses to AZD1222 COVID-19 vaccine. Overall study results and limits: Along spike, vaccine-associated CD4 TCRs were found throughout, with dominance at 160-218 and 743-854. After the peak T cell response, and only then, were repertoires sampled.

The study pooled second doses at about 4 or about 12 weeks. After removal of 4 bases from V and 3 bases from J, the junction contained 10 bases not matched to a gene. Per the germline V gene, CDR1 is SEHNR and CDR2 is FQNEAQ (reference sequence). The CDR3 length is 16 residues. Measured with immunoSEQ multiplex PCR; TCRdb has only the in-frame clones, and not every one. The table has some 110,000 clones, 75% to 90% seen once. The sequencing here drew on peripheral blood, taken 28 days after the second AZD1222 dose. The TCR was taken from an adult who received the AZD1222 COVID-19 vaccine. This sequence joins TRBV7-9 and TRBJ2-3; the match to TRBD2 covers 7 bases. DNA for the CDR3: TGTGCCAGCAGCTATGGTACTAGCGAAAAAACAGATACGCAGTATTTT. Translated, it gives CASSYGTSEKTDTQYF.